Listed below are T cell receptor beta chains from one sample, sequenced in a study of blood T cell repertoires in COVID-19. This table comes from immunoSEQ multiplex PCR, and its TCRdb copy is limited to in-frame clones, with some not included. This sample carries 150,000 to 200,000 clones, approximately 80% of them seen once, and the ten largest clones take approximately 10%. The sequencing input was PBMCs or T cells enriched from blood (not recorded which). Receptors were obtained from a man aged 50 or older who had recovered from COVID-19. Both conserved end residues are part of each CDR3. The order of the fields is J gene, V gene, CDR3 protein.

>TRBJ2-2|TRBV28
CASIFWGGENTGELFF
>TRBJ1-5|TRBV19
CASSIREELPQHF
>TRBJ2-5|TRBV7-3
CASSTGPGISGRASETQYF
>TRBJ2-5|TRBV27
CASSLSYREETQYF
>TRBJ2-5|TRBV4-2
CASSSAEATETQYF
>TRBJ1-5|TRBV3-1/TRBV3-2
CASSQGAIYQPQHF
>TRBJ1-1|TRBV10-3
CAISDRGNTEAFF
>TRBJ2-1|TRBV7-8
CASSFGGSNEQFF
>TRBJ1-2|TRBV20-1
CSASGFYGYTF
>TRBJ1-2|TRBV7-2
CASSRQGATNYGYTF
>TRBJ2-7|TRBV12-3/TRBV12-4
CASTRGASYEQYF
>TRBJ2-7|TRBV2
CASRRTGGLYEQYF
>TRBJ2-3|TRBV28
CASSIEGIGAADTQYF
>TRBJ2-7|TRBV9
CASSVDGTGVNEQYF
>TRBJ2-1|TRBV19
CASTTKRQGSSYNEQFF
>TRBJ2-3|TRBV19
CASSIALTDTQYF
>TRBJ2-2|TRBV24-1
CATSDLQEDRELFF
>TRBJ1-4|TRBV4-1
CASSHMNEKLFF
>TRBJ1-6|TRBV3-1/TRBV3-2
CASSQAQGINSPLHF
>TRBJ2-3|TRBV6-6
CASSPFYGTSGGTDTQYF
>TRBJ1-1|TRBV7-9
CASSSWGVIEAFF
>TRBJ1-3|TRBV28
CASRREVGNTIYF
>TRBJ1-2|TRBV28
CASIPGGALYGYTF
>TRBJ2-2|TRBV7-9
CASNSDGNTGELFF
>TRBJ2-1|TRBV7-9
CASSLIRGVYNEQFF
>TRBJ2-3|TRBV11-2
CASSLEGQGTDTQYF
>TRBJ2-3|TRBV11-2
CASSLDGTGWSDTQYF
>TRBJ2-4|TRBV9
CASSDGLAGGTDIQYF
>TRBJ2-5|TRBV20-1
CSDSEETQYF
>TRBJ2-2|TRBV6-4
CASTRLAGGTGELFF
>TRBJ2-2|TRBV6-5
CASSYSTGRGPGELFF
>TRBJ1-4|TRBV19
CASSRWTGINNEKLFF
>TRBJ1-1|TRBV5-1
CASSLGGGTEAFF
>TRBJ2-7|TRBV29-1
CSVEGASYEQYF
>TRBJ2-2|TRBV3-1/TRBV3-2
CASSQGQGAGELFF
>TRBJ1-2|TRBV28
CASSSPGQPSYTF
>TRBJ1-1|TRBV29-1
CSGGQGDTEAFF
>TRBJ2-1|TRBV11-1
CASRHSSGGYNEQFF
>TRBJ2-1|TRBV7-9
CASSTEASVYNEQFF
>TRBJ1-3|TRBV5-5
CASSPVAAIGNTIYF
>TRBJ1-2|TRBV19
CASSPDRPNYGYTF